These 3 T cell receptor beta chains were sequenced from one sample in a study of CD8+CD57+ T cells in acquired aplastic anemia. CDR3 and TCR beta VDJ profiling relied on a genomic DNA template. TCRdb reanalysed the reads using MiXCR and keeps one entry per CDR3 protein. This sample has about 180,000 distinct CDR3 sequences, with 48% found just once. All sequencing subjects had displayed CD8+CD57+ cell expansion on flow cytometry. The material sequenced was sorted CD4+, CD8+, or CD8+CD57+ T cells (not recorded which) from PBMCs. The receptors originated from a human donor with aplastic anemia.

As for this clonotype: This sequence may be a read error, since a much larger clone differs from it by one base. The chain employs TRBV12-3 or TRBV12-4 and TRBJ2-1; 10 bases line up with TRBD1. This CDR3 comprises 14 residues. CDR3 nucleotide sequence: TGTGCCACGGCAGAGACAGGGGGCATCAATGAGCAGCTCTTC. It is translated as CATAETGGINEQLF.

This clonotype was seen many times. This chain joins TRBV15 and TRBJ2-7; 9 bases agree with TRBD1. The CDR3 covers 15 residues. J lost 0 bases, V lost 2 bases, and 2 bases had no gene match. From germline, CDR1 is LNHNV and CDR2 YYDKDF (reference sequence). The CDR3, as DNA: TGTGCCACCAGCAGAAGACAGGGGGGCTCCTACGAGCAGTACTTC. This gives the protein CATSRRQGGSYEQYF.

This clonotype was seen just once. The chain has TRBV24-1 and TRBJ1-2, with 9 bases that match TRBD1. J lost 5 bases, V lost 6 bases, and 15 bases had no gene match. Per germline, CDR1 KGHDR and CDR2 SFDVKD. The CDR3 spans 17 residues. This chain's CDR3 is CATSWGTGNGKGYGYTF. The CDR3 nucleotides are TGTGCCACCAGTTGGGGGACAGGGAACGGAAAGGGGTATGGCTACACCTTC.